This TCR beta chain stems from a study of monozygotic twins with inflammatory bowel disease. Findings and limits, study-wide: Immunosuppressive treatment differences may have increased patient repertoire variability.

TCRdb reprocessed the 5' RACE reads and reports one entry per CDR3 protein, with no DNA. Reported are about 380,000 distinct CDR3 sequences; the ten largest clones contain around 2.6%. This CDR3 spans 12 amino acids. Germline-derived CDR1 and CDR2 are MNHNS and SASEGT. With respect to this clonotype: Its antigen is undetermined.

The J gene is TRBJ2-3, the V gene TRBV6-1. Material: blood. This receptor was taken from a human donor with ulcerative colitis or Crohn's disease, or a healthy co-twin of an affected twin (not recorded which). The CDR3 protein is CASSEPTDTQYF.